Following are 14 T cell receptor beta chains from one sample sequenced in a study of regulatory T cells in long-lasting Graves disease (dated by TCRdb to about 2021). In light of the paper, this sample's time point label describes: newly diagnosed GD, antithyroid drugs for less than 3 months. For both TCR sequencing and RNA sequencing, RNA was extracted from PBMCs in TRIzol. The library was produced with multiplex PCR. TCRdb lists the instrument as Illumina HiSeq 4000. CDR3 regions were amplified by Arm-PCR with iRepertoire HTBI primers to construct TCR beta libraries. TCRdb reworked the public reads: Q25 trimming with fastp, MiXCR clone assembly, productive beta chains retained. Each record represents a unique CDR3 protein, reported with the most common genes and DNA among its rows. This sample gives approximately 390,000 distinct CDR3 sequences in total; under 20% of them show up just once. The top ten constitute 20% to 25% of the sample.

This sample was also put to use in a study of T cells in Graves' hyperthyroidism and ophthalmopathy.

Source: peripheral blood mononuclear cells (PBMCs), taken at new diagnosis, from a patient treated with antithyroid drugs. The receptors were sampled from a young woman with Graves disease. Donor details come from another sample of the same person, matched by shared clones.

This clonotype was detected many times. The chain is built from TRBV3-1 and TRBJ1-5, with 9 bases that match TRBD1. Germline V lookup: CDR1 LGHDT, CDR2 YNNKEL (reference sequence). J lost 4 bases, V lost 9 bases, and 1 base had no gene match. CDR3 length: 12 residues. The CDR3 protein is CASGQGNQPQHF. For the CDR3, the DNA is TGTGCCAGTGGACAGGGGAATCAGCCCCAGCATTTT. Based on the CDR3 plus reference TRBV3-1 and TRBJ1-5, the full variable domain is DTAVSQTPKYLVTQMGNDKSIKCEQNLGHDTMYWYKQDSKKFLKIMFSYNNKELIINETVPNRFSPKSPDKAHLNLHINSLELGDSAVYFCASGQGNQPQHFGDGTRLSIL.

This clonotype has more than one count but fewer than ten. The chain is built from TRBV29-1 and TRBJ1-1, with D hard to call. Germline V gene sequence: CDR1 SQVTM, CDR2 ANQGSEA. This CDR3 has 11 amino acids. Trimming removed 4 bases at V and 0 bases at J, with 3 bases between. CDR3 sequence: CSVAMNTEAFF. The CDR3 DNA is TGCAGCGTTGCGATGAACACTGAAGCTTTCTTT.

At least ten counts were recorded for this clonotype. The CDR3 DNA reads TGTGCCAGCAGCCCCGGGACAGGGGGATCTCAGCCCCAGCATTTT. Protein sequence: CASSPGTGGSQPQHF. The chain joins TRBV11-2 to TRBJ1-5, with TRBD1 matching 11 bases. Germline values: CDR1 SGHAT, CDR2 FQNNGV. The CDR3 contains 15 residues. The J segment lost 6 bases and the V segment lost 5 bases, leaving 6 bases of the junction unmatched.

V is TRBV7-9 and J is TRBJ2-7; D remains ambiguous. The V end was cut by 1 base, the J end by 5 bases, with 9 bases between. Germline V gives CDR1 SEHNR, CDR2 FQNEAQ (reference sequence). The CDR3 consists of 13 residues. CDR3 DNA sequence: TGTGCCAGCAGCTTAGGCCCGAACCACGAGCAGTACTTC. Translation: CASSLGPNHEQYF.

The table lists this clonotype with many counts. The chain joins TRBV6-2 or TRBV6-3 to TRBJ2-5; 14 bases align to TRBD2. Germline V lookup: CDR1 MNHEY, CDR2 SVGEGT. CDR3 length equals 16 residues. The V segment lost 8 bases and the J segment 5 bases; nucleotides outside the gene matches: 10. CDR3 DNA: TGTGCCAGCCTCGGACTAGCGGGGGGTATTGGGGAGACCCAGTACTTC. This gives the protein CASLGLAGGIGETQYF.

With regard to this clonotype: A much larger clone sits a single nucleotide away, making a read error possible. This rearrangement joins TRBV20-1 to TRBJ2-7, with 9 bases matching TRBD2. Germline V gene sequence: CDR1 DFQATT, CDR2 SNEGSKA (reference sequence). This CDR3 region has 15 residues. The CDR3 protein is CSARTSGGLSYEQHF. The CDR3 nucleotides read TGCAGTGCTAGAACGAGCGGGGGGCTCTCCTACGAGCAGCACTTC.

This clonotype was recorded at least ten times. The chain joins TRBV11-2 to TRBJ1-5; TRBD1 might be the D (5 bases). Deletions cut 4 bases from V and 0 bases from J, with 7 bases between. The CDR3 has 14 amino acids. Germline lookup yields CDR1 SGHAT and CDR2 FQNNGV. The CDR3 loop reads CASSYGGSNQPQHF. The DNA for the CDR3 is TGTGCCAGCAGCTACGGGGGTAGCAATCAGCCCCAGCATTTT. The whole variable domain, remainder taken from reference TRBV11-2 and TRBJ1-5, is EAGVAQSPRYKIIEKRQSVAFWCNPISGHATLYWYQQILGQGPKLLIQFQNNGVVDDSQLPKDRFSAERLKGVDSTLKIQPAKLEDSAVYLCASSYGGSNQPQHFGDGTRLSIL.

This clonotype occurred many times. This chain joins TRBV7-9 and TRBJ2-7; TRBD2 might be the D (7 bases). Germline CDR1 is SEHNR and CDR2 is FQNEAQ (reference sequence). The CDR3 is made up of 15 amino acids. Deletions cut 0 bases from V and 5 bases from J, with 14 bases between. CDR3 loop: CASSLAGGPSHEQYF. CDR3 nucleotides: TGTGCCAGCAGCTTAGCGGGGGGGCCAAGCCACGAGCAGTACTTC.

This clonotype has only a few counts. The chain recombines TRBV18 with TRBJ1-1; D not resolved. Per the germline V gene, CDR1 is KGHSH and CDR2 is LQKENI. The length of the CDR3 is 15 residues. The germline V and J ends were trimmed by 3 bases and 0 bases, with 11 bases remaining between them. The CDR3 DNA reads TGTGCCAGCTCACCTGGGAGCGGTATGAACACTGAAGCTTTCTTT. Protein: CASSPGSGMNTEAFF.

This clonotype was observed a handful of times. The V and J genes are TRBV6-5 and TRBJ1-5, with 7 bases that match TRBD1. This CDR3 has 15 residues. V lost 0 bases to trimming and J lost 6 bases; unmatched junction nucleotides: 5. Looked up from germline, CDR1 is MNHEY and CDR2 is SVGAGI. The chain's CDR3 is CASSYSGEGAQPQHF. The CDR3 DNA sequence: TGTGCCAGCAGTTACTCGGGGGAGGGGGCTCAGCCCCAGCATTTT.

This clonotype was observed many times. The chain couples TRBV2 to TRBJ2-3; the match to TRBD2 covers 8 bases. This CDR3 is built from 15 residues. Trimming took 6 bases from V and 4 from J; bases not matched to a gene: 9. Germline lookup yields CDR1 SNHLY and CDR2 FYNNEI. CDR3 amino acids: CASRTGGTVADTQYF. DNA for the CDR3: TGTGCCAGCAGAACGGGAGGGACGGTTGCAGATACGCAGTATTTT.

In this sample, this clonotype turned up many times. The rearrangement joins TRBV30 to TRBJ2-3; D remains unclear. From germline, CDR1 is GTSNPN and CDR2 SVGIG (reference sequence). The CDR3 length is 14 residues. With 0 bases removed from V and 0 bases from J, the gap between germline ends came to 7 bases. This CDR3 reads CAWSVSVSTDTQYF. CDR3 in DNA: TGTGCCTGGAGTGTATCAGTGAGCACAGATACGCAGTATTTT.

This clonotype was counted at least ten times. This chain joins TRBV11-3 and TRBJ2-2; tentative D call: TRBD1 (6 bases). The CDR3 totals 17 residues. Germline-derived CDR1 and CDR2 are SGHNT and YENEEA. The V gene lost 5 bases and the J gene lost 5 bases, with 21 bases spanning the gap. CDR3 sequence (DNA): TGTGCCAGCAGCCCTAGCCAGGGGATTCATTGGACCGGGGAGCTGTTTTTT. This translates into CASSPSQGIHWTGELFF. Complete variable domain (other parts from reference TRBV11-3 and TRBJ2-2): EAGVVQSPRYKIIEKKQPVAFWCNPISGHNTLYWYLQNLGQGPELLIRYENEEAVDDSQLPKDRFSAERLKGVDSTLKIQPAELGDSAVYLCASSPSQGIHWTGELFFGEGSRLTVL.

This clonotype has a count of ten or more. This chain connects TRBV11-2 to TRBJ1-1; D unclear. Trimming pared 1 base from V and 1 base from J, leaving 10 bases between. The germline V gene has CDR1 SGHAT and CDR2 FQNNGV. This CDR3 region has 15 residues. CDR3 in DNA: TGTGCCAGCAGCTTAGCCCCAGACACGAACACTGAAGCTTTCTTT. Its protein product is CASSLAPDTNTEAFF.